The present entry profiles one TCR beta chain with its context. Its antigen is undetermined. The sample belongs to a study of shared clonotypes between healthy human individuals. General observations from the study: Donor scarcity curtailed the genetic and exposure-history diversity represented herein. An expected dependence of interdonor clonotype sharing on sequencing depth was noted. Across four donors, naive CD4 shared around 5%, naive CD8 3% to 3.5%, memory CD4 2% to 2.5%, memory CD8 over 0.3%.

None of the donors, who were healthy HIV-negative adults, had recently had acute infections or vaccinations. In germline, CDR1 is ENHRY, CDR2 SYGVKD. The CDR3 length is 15 residues. Trimming cost V 3 bases and J 5 bases, with 16 bases left between them. TCRdb's table, derived via immunoSEQ multiplex PCR, lists solely in-frame clones and lacks some. Of more than 550,000 clones listed, just under 75% are singletons. The rearrangement links TRBV10-3 to TRBJ1-1; D perhaps matches TRBD1 (6 bases). This clonotype originated in a woman in her 30s in good health. The sample taken for sequencing was memory CD4+ T cells sorted from blood. The subset here: CD45RA-negative fraction. The CDR3 DNA follows: TGTGCCATCAGTGACCCCTCGGGGGCACGGACTGAAGCTTTCTTT. This codes for CAISDPSGARTEAFF.